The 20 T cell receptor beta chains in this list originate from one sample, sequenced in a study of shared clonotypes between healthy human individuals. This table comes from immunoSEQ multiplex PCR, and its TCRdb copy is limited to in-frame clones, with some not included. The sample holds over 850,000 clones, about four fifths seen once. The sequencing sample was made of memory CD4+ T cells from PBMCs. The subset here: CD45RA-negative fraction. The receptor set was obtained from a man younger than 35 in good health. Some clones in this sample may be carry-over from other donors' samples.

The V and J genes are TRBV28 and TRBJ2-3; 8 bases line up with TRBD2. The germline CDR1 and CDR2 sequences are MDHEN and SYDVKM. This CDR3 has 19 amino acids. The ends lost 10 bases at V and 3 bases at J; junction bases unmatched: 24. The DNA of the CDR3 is TGTGCCACCTGGGCTAGCGGGCTCTCGGGGCTAGCACAGACAGATACGCAGTATTTT. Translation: CATWASGLSGLAQTDTQYF.

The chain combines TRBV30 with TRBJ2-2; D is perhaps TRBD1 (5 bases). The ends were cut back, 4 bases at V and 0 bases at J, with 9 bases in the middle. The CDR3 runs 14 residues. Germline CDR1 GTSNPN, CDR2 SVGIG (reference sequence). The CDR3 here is CAWTRAPNTGELFF. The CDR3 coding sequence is TGTGCCTGGACCAGGGCTCCGAACACCGGGGAGCTGTTTTTT.

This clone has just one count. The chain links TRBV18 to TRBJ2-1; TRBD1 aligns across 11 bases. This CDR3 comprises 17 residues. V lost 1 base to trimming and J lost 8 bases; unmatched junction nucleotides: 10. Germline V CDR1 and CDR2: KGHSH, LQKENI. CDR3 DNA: TGTGCCAGCTCACCACGGATTACGGACAGGGGGCTGGATGAGCAGTTCTTC. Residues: CASSPRITDRGLDEQFF.

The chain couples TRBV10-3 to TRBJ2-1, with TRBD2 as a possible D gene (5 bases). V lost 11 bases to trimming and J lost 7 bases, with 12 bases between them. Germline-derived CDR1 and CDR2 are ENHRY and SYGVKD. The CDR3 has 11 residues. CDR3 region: CASRTQNEQFF. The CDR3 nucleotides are TGTGCCTCGAGGACTCAGAATGAGCAGTTCTTC.

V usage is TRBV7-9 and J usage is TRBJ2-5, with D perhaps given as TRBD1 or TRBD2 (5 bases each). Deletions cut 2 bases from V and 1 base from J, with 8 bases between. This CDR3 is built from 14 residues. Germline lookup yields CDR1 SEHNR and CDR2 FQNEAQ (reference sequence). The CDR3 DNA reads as TGTGCCAGCAGCTTACGGGGACGCCAAGAGACCCAGTACTTC. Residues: CASSLRGRQETQYF.

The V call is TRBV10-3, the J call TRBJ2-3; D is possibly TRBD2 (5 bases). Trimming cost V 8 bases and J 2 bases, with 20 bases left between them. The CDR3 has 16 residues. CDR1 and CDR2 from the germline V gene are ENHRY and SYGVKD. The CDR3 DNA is TGTGCCATCCAAGACCCGGGGAGCGTGGACACAGATACGCAGTATTTT. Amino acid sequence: CAIQDPGSVDTDTQYF.

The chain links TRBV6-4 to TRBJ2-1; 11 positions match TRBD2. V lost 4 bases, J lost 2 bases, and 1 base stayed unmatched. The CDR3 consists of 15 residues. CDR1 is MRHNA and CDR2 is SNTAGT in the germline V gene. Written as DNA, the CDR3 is TGTGCCAGCAGTGGACTAGCGGGACCCTACAATGAGCAGTTCTTC. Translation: CASSGLAGPYNEQFF.

The CDR3 nucleotides read TGCAGCGGGGGATCCGGGGGCCAAGAGACCCAGTACTTC. Encoded protein: CSGGSGGQETQYF. V is TRBV29-1 and J is TRBJ2-5, with a tentative D call TRBD2 (6 bases). CDR1 and CDR2 from the germline V gene are SQVTM and ANQGSEA. Between the trimmed V and J ends, which lost 7 bases and 1 base, there was a span of 13 bases. The CDR3 contains 13 residues. Full variable domain (remainder filled in from reference TRBV29-1 and TRBJ2-5): SAVISQKPSRDICQRGTSLTIQCQVDSQVTMMFWYRQQPGQSLTLIATANQGSEATYESGFVIDKFPISRPNLTFSTLTVSNMSPEDSSIYLCSGGSGGQETQYFGPGTRLLVL.

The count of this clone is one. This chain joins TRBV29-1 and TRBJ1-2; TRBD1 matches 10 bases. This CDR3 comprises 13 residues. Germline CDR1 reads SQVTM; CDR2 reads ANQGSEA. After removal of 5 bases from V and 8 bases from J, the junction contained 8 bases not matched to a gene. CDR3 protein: CSVTPGQGKGYTF. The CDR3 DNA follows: TGCAGCGTTACACCGGGACAGGGGAAGGGCTACACCTTC.

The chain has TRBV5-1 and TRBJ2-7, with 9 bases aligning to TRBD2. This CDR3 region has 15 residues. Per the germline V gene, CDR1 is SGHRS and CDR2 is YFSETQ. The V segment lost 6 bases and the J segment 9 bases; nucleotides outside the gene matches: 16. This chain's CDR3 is CASTSAGGPSSGQYF. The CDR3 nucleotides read TGCGCCAGCACCTCAGCGGGAGGCCCTTCGTCGGGGCAGTACTTC.

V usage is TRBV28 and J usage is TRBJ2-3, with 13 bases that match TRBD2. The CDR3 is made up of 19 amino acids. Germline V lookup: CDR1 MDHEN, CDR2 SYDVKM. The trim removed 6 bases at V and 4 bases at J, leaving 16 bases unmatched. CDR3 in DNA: TGTGCCAGCAGCCGGACCGCCCCCGGCGGACTAGCGGGGGCAGATACGCAGTATTTT. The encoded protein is CASSRTAPGGLAGADTQYF.

This chain's CDR3 is CASLPRGGTSDTQYF. For the CDR3, the DNA is TGTGCCAGCCTCCCACGCGGCGGGACCTCAGATACGCAGTATTTT. This sequence joins TRBV6-1 and TRBJ2-3, with a possible D match to TRBD2 (6 bases). CDR3 length: 15 residues. V lost 8 bases, J lost 4 bases, and 19 bases lay in between. Looked up from germline, CDR1 is MNHNS and CDR2 is SASEGT.

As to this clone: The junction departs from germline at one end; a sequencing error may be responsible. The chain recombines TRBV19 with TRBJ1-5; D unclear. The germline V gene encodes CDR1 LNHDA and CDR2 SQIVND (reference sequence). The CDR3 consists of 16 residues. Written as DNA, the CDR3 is TGTGCCAGTAGACCAGCTGCTTCGACTCCCCATCAACCCCAGCATTTT. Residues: CASRPAASTPHQPQHF.

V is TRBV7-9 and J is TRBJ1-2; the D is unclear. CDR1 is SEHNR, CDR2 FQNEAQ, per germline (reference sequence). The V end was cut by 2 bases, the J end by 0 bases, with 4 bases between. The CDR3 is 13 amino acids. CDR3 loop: CASSLWTNYGYTF. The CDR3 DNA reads TGTGCCAGCAGCTTATGGACTAACTATGGCTACACCTTC.

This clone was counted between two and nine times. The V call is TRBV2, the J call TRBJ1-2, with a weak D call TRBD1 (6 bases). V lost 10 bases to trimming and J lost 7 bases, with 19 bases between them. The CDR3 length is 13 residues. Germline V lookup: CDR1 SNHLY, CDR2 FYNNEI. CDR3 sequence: CATPKKGERGYTF. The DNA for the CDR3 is TGTGCCACCCCGAAGAAGGGGGAACGTGGCTACACCTTC.

CDR3 protein: CASSETSGRASEQFF. CDR3 nucleotides: TGTGCCAGCAGCGAAACTAGCGGGAGGGCATCTGAGCAGTTCTTC. The gene calls are TRBV5-4 and TRBJ2-1; TRBD2 agrees at 13 bases. Germline V CDR1 and CDR2: SGHNT, YYREEE (reference sequence). The CDR3 is made up of 15 amino acids. V shed 4 bases, J shed 9 bases, and the junction held 7 bases outside the gene matches.

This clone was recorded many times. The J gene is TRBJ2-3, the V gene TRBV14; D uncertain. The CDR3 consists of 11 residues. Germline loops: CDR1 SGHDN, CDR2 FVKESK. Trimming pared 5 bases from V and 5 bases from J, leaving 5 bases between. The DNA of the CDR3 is TGTGCCAGCAGCAAAGGAGATACGCAGTATTTT. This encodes CASSKGDTQYF. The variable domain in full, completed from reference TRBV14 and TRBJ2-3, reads EAGVTQFPSHSVIEKGQTVTLRCDPISGHDNLYWYRRVMGKEIKFLLHFVKESKQDESGMPNNRFLAERTGGTYSTLKVQPAELEDSGVYFCASSKGDTQYFGPGTRLTVL.

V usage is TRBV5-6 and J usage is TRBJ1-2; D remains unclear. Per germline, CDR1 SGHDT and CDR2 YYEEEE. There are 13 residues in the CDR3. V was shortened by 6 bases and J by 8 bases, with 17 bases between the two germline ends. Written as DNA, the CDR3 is TGTGCCAGCACCCTAAGTGGGCCGGTGGGCTACACCTTC. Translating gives CASTLSGPVGYTF. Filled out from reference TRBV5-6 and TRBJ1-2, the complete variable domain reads DAGVTQSPTHLIKTRGQQVTLRCSPKSGHDTVSWYQQALGQGPQFIFQYYEEEERQRGNFPDRFSGHQFPNYSSELNVNALLLGDSALYLCASTLSGPVGYTFGSGTRLTVV.

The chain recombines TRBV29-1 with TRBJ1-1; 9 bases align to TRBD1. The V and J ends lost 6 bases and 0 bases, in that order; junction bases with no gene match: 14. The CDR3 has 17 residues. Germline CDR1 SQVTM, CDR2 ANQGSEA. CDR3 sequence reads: CSVGKPGQGGMNTEAFF. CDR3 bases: TGCAGCGTCGGAAAGCCGGGACAGGGAGGGATGAACACTGAAGCTTTCTTT.

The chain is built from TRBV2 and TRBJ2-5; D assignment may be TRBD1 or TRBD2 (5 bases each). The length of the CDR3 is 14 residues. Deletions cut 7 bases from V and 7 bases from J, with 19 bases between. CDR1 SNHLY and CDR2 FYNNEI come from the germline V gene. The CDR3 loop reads CASKGRGRVGTQYF. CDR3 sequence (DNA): TGTGCCAGCAAGGGCCGGGGACGGGTGGGGACCCAGTACTTC.